This is a list of T cell receptor beta chains from one sample in a study of T cell repertoires in cytomegalovirus infection. TCRdb re-analysed the reads in MiXCR, keeping a single row per CDR3 protein. This sample yields fewer than 200,000 distinct CDR3 sequences, of which approximately 20% are seen a single time; less than 3% belongs to the top ten. Specimen: PBMCs. All receptors come from a human donor in good health (CMV status not recorded). Some clones in this sample may be carry-over from other donors' samples. CDR3s include the opening cysteine and the closing phenylalanine or tryptophan. The order of the fields is V gene, J gene, D gene, clone size, CDR3 DNA, CDR3 protein. A D gene is named only where the DNA matches it firmly. Some rows have no size entry. The others give once, few or many, or a class for an expanded clone.

TRBV6-2/TRBV6-3	TRBJ2-1	TRBD2	.	TGTGCCAGCAGCTCGCTAGCGGGAGGAAATGAGCAGTTCTTC	CASSSLAGGNEQFF
TRBV19	TRBJ2-7	TRBD2	.	TGTGCCAGTAGTATAAATAGCGGGAGCGAGCAGTACTTC	CASSINSGSEQYF
TRBV5-1	TRBJ2-5	.	.	TGCGCCAGCAGCTTGGTCGATCCGGGGCAAGAGACCCAGTACTTC	CASSLVDPGQETQYF
TRBV4-1	TRBJ1-1	.	.	TGCGCCAGCAGCCGCGACCGCACCGTGAACACTGAAGCTTTCTTT	CASSRDRTVNTEAFF
TRBV28	TRBJ2-1	.	few	TGTGCCAGCAGTCCACCCGGGACTGTGCAGTTCTTC	CASSPPGTVQFF
TRBV7-3	TRBJ2-1	TRBD1	many	TGTGCCAGCAGCCCTCGACAGGGGGGCAATGAGCAGTTCTTC	CASSPRQGGNEQFF
TRBV6-5	TRBJ1-4	.	few	TGTGCCAGCAGGGGGGGCGCACAGGGTCTACGGGCACTGTTTTTT	CASRGGAQGLRALFF
TRBV12-3/TRBV12-4	TRBJ2-1	TRBD2	.	TGTGCCAGCAGTTTATATAGCGGGAGTTGGAATGAGCAGTTCTTC	CASSLYSGSWNEQFF
TRBV6-6	TRBJ2-7	.	.	TGTGCCAGCAGTTACTTGGCCGAACTAGTCTCCGAGCAGTACTTC	CASSYLAELVSEQYF
TRBV7-7	TRBJ2-3	.	few	TGTGCTAGCAGCTTAGTCGGTGTGGGAGAGGGTAGGACAGATACGCAGTATTTT	CASSLVGVGEGRTDTQYF
TRBV7-6	TRBJ2-7	.	many	TGTGCCAGCAGCTTACCTGGCGAGGGCCCAGCTCAGTACTTC	CASSLPGEGPAQYF
TRBV4-1	TRBJ2-5	.	few	TGCGCCAGCAGCCACTCGGACGATCAAGAGACCCAGTACTTC	CASSHSDDQETQYF
TRBV7-8	TRBJ2-7	TRBD2	few	TGTGCCAGCAGCGGTAGCGGGGGACCCTACGAGCAGTACTTC	CASSGSGGPYEQYF
TRBV7-2	TRBJ2-7	TRBD2	few	TGTGCCAGCAGCCCTAGCGGAGTCAGCTCCTACGAGCAGTACTTC	CASSPSGVSSYEQYF
TRBV14	TRBJ2-2	.	few	TGTGCCAGCAAAAAAAATACGAACACCGGGGAGCTGTTTTTT	CASKKNTNTGELFF
TRBV13	TRBJ2-5	.	.	TGTGCCAGCACTCCCCGGGGTGGGGAGACCCAGTACTTC	CASTPRGGETQYF
TRBV12-3/TRBV12-4	TRBJ2-1	TRBD2	.	TGTGCCAGCAGTTATGGGACTAGCATTCAACGTGAGCAGTTCTTC	CASSYGTSIQREQFF
TRBV25-1	TRBJ2-7	.	few	TGTGCCAGCAGTGAATGGGGCACCTACGAGCAGTACTTC	CASSEWGTYEQYF
TRBV7-3	TRBJ1-6	.	.	TGTGCCAGCAGCCCGGGCGCCTTAAATTCACCCCTCCACTTT	CASSPGALNSPLHF
TRBV12-3/TRBV12-4	TRBJ2-7	TRBD1	many	TGTGCCAGCAGCCCCGGGACAGGGAAGGGTCGAACCTCCTACGAGCAGTACTTC	CASSPGTGKGRTSYEQYF
TRBV20-1	TRBJ2-7	TRBD1	.	TGCAGTGCTTTCCGGGACAGGGGGTTCGAGCAGTACTTC	CSAFRDRGFEQYF
TRBV12-3/TRBV12-4	TRBJ2-5	.	few	TGTGCCAGCAGTTTTATTGGAGAGACCCAGTACTTC	CASSFIGETQYF
TRBV20-1	TRBJ2-3	TRBD1	.	TGCAGTGCCGGGACAGGGGGGACAGATACGCAGTATTTT	CSAGTGGTDTQYF